This T cell receptor (beta chain) was identified during a study of shared clonotypes between healthy human individuals. Clones were read by immunoSEQ multiplex PCR, and TCRdb kept only the in-frame ones, dropping some. The sample yields hundreds of thousands of clones, 92% seen once. Trimming took 3 bases from V and 6 from J; bases not matched to a gene: 9. Per germline, CDR1 SGDLS and CDR2 YYNGEE. The CDR3 length is 14 residues. Naive CD8 populations comprised CD45RO-negative cells positively selected for CCR7, excluding terminally differentiated effector memory CD45RA+ cells. Source material: naive CD8+ T cells sorted from blood. This sequence originates from a man in his thirties or forties in good health. The V call is TRBV9, the J call TRBJ2-7; 7 bases map to TRBD2. This chain's CDR3 is CASSARDYASEQYF. The CDR3 nucleotides are TGTGCCAGCAGCGCGAGGGACTACGCCTCCGAGCAGTACTTC.